What follows are 6 T cell receptor delta chains derived from one specimen sequenced in a study of gamma-delta chains in newborns, infants, children. TCRdb processed the reads again with the CATT caller. The sample contains around 11,000 delta-chain clones, roughly 8% of which appear only once. Sequenced: blood. The receptors stem from a child who was a newborn, infant or young child, either healthy, febrile or measles-vaccinated (not recorded which).

The chain joins TRDV2 to TRDJ1, with 12 nucleotides matching TRDD3. No J segment appears in TCRdb, so it was assigned here by matching the sequence to germline. The V gene end was trimmed by 0 bases and the J gene end by 1 base; junction bases not matched to a gene: 11. Germline CDR1 reads GEAIGNYY; CDR2 reads EKD. The CDR3 sequence is 19 residues long. The chain's CDR3 is CACDTVGLGDTSTTDKLIF. In DNA form, the CDR3 reads TGTGCCTGTGACACCGTTGGACTGGGGGATACTTCTACCACCGATAAACTCATCTTT.

This clone was counted only a few times. The V and J genes are TRDV2 and TRDJ1; 12 bases match TRDD3. The CDR3 runs to 19 residues. The germline CDR1 and CDR2 sequences are GEAIGNYY and EKD. After removal of 3 bases from V and 3 bases from J, the junction contained 16 bases not matched to a gene. The CDR3 DNA follows: TGTGCCTGTGACGCCGTTCGGAACTGGGGGATACCGAGCCCCGATAAACTCATCTTT. As protein: CACDAVRNWGIPSPDKLIF.

The gene calls are TRDV2 and TRDJ1; a possible D gene is TRDD3 (5 bases). V lost 0 bases to trimming and J lost 2 bases, with 24 bases between them. The length of the CDR3 is 19 residues. From germline, CDR1 is GEAIGNYY and CDR2 EKD. The CDR3 loop reads CACDTFFHRGPRGTDKLIF. Here the CDR3 DNA reads TGTGCCTGTGACACCTTTTTCCATCGGGGGCCGCGGGGGACCGATAAACTCATCTTT.

As to this clone: A read error may be the cause here, since a much bigger clone is one base away. The sample contains more than one DNA sequence encoding this CDR3. This chain uses TRDV2 with TRDJ1; the D gene is possibly TRDD3 (6 bases). With 0 bases removed from V and 2 bases from J, the gap between germline ends came to 9 bases. Germline loops: CDR1 GEAIGNYY, CDR2 EKD. There are 14 residues in the CDR3. CDR3 region: CACDTVGGTDKLIF. CDR3 nucleotide sequence: TGTGCCTGTGACACCGTTGGGGGTACCGATAAACTCATCTTT.

This clone was observed a few times. V gene TRDV2 combines with J gene TRDJ1; TRDD3 matches at 13 bases. The CDR3 length is 17 residues. V lost 0 bases and J lost 1; bases outside the gene matches: 4. In germline, CDR1 is GEAIGNYY, CDR2 EKD. CDR3 sequence reads: CACDTLLGDTPTDKLIF. DNA of the CDR3: TGTGCCTGTGACACCTTACTGGGGGATACGCCCACCGATAAACTCATCTTT.

This clone was seen a few times. V usage is TRDV2 and J usage is TRDJ3; the match to TRDD3 covers 10 bases. Trimming at V came to 0 bases and at J to 0 bases, leaving 4 bases not matched to a gene. The CDR3 covers 19 residues. Germline CDR1 is GEAIGNYY and CDR2 is EKD. CDR3 nucleotides: TGTGCCTGTGACACCGTACTGGGGGATTACTCCTGGGACACCCGACAGATGTTTTTC. The encoded protein is CACDTVLGDYSWDTRQMFF.